Listed below are T cell receptor beta chains from one sample, sequenced in a study of beta chain features in type 1 diabetes. The table came from immunoSEQ multiplex PCR; TCRdb's copy has only in-frame clones and leaves some out. The repertoire includes 600,000 to 700,000 clones, under 15% of them detected once, and 0.02% to 0.025% sits in the top ten. The specimen was naive CD4+ T cells from blood. These receptors originate from a man younger than 30 with type 1 diabetes. CDR3s include the opening cysteine and the closing phenylalanine or tryptophan. A D gene is named only where the DNA matches it firmly. Size tells how often a clone was seen (once, few, many) or the class of an expanded clone, and some rows leave it out.

CDR3: CASSQDPRLDYGYTF; DNA: TGCGCCAGCAGCCAAGATCCCAGGTTAGACTATGGCTACACCTTC; size: NA; V: TRBV4-1; D: NA; J: TRBJ1-2
CDR3: CASSKRTGEKRQETQYF; DNA: TGTGCCAGCAGCAAGCGGACAGGGGAAAAAAGGCAAGAGACCCAGTACTTC; size: NA; V: TRBV11-2; D: TRBD1; J: TRBJ2-5
CDR3: CSVEEFGGAGYNEQFF; DNA: TGCAGCGTTGAAGAATTTGGGGGGGCGGGCTACAATGAGCAGTTCTTC; size: NA; V: TRBV29-1; D: NA; J: TRBJ2-1
CDR3: CASSFPQQDTGELFF; DNA: TGCGCCAGCAGCTTTCCTCAGCAGGACACCGGGGAGCTGTTTTTT; size: few; V: TRBV5-1; D: NA; J: TRBJ2-2
CDR3: CASNPPGLAGTDTQYF; DNA: TGTGCCAGCAACCCGCCGGGGCTAGCCGGCACAGATACGCAGTATTTT; size: few; V: TRBV5-4; D: NA; J: TRBJ2-3
CDR3: CSVASWGEQYF; DNA: TGCAGTGTGGCTAGCTGGGGTGAGCAGTACTTC; size: few; V: TRBV20-1; D: NA; J: TRBJ2-7
CDR3: CASGLVRGVIDQPQHF; DNA: TGTGCTAGTGGTTTGGTAAGAGGGGTGATTGATCAGCCCCAGCATTTT; size: few; V: TRBV12-5; D: NA; J: TRBJ1-5
CDR3: CASSLFPGEQFF; DNA: TGTGCCAGCAGTTTATTCCCCGGTGAGCAGTTCTTC; size: NA; V: TRBV28; D: NA; J: TRBJ2-1
CDR3: CAWNWGNEKLFF; DNA: TGTGCCTGGAACTGGGGGAATGAAAAACTGTTTTTT; size: NA; V: TRBV30; D: NA; J: TRBJ1-4
CDR3: CASSLGLGSYEQYF; DNA: TGTGCCAGCAGCTTGGGGTTGGGGTCCTACGAGCAGTACTTC; size: few; V: TRBV5-4; D: NA; J: TRBJ2-7
CDR3: CASSLAGFAQETQYF; DNA: TGTGCCAGCAGTCTAGCAGGGTTCGCCCAAGAGACCCAGTACTTC; size: few; V: TRBV27; D: NA; J: TRBJ2-5
CDR3: CSVGDQGQPQHF; DNA: TGCAGCGTTGGGGACCAGGGGCAGCCCCAGCATTTT; size: few; V: TRBV29-1; D: NA; J: TRBJ1-5
CDR3: CASSVEGRSRSGNTIYF; DNA: TGTGCCAGCAGCGTAGAGGGCAGGTCCCGCTCTGGAAACACCATATATTTT; size: NA; V: TRBV9; D: NA; J: TRBJ1-3
CDR3: CSLAGGSREQFF; DNA: TGCAGCTTAGCGGGGGGATCCCGGGAGCAGTTCTTC; size: few; V: TRBV29-1; D: TRBD2; J: TRBJ2-1
CDR3: CASSRDSNQPQHF; DNA: TGTGCCAGCAGCAGGGACAGCAATCAGCCCCAGCATTTT; size: few; V: TRBV28; D: NA; J: TRBJ1-5
CDR3: CASSLGGPYEQYF; DNA: TGTGCCAGCAGTCTAGGAGGACCCTACGAGCAGTACTTC; size: few; V: TRBV28; D: NA; J: TRBJ2-7
CDR3: CAISETISSGDGYTF; DNA: TGTGCCATCAGTGAGACAATATCCTCAGGGGACGGCTACACCTTC; size: NA; V: TRBV10-3; D: NA; J: TRBJ1-2
CDR3: CASSPRSTNTEAFF; DNA: TGCGCCAGCAGCCCTCGGTCGACGAACACTGAAGCTTTCTTT; size: few; V: TRBV4-1; D: NA; J: TRBJ1-1
CDR3: CASSYRPRALHF; DNA: TGTGCCAGCAGTTACCGTCCCCGGGCCCTCCACTTT; size: NA; V: TRBV6-7; D: NA; J: TRBJ1-6
CDR3: CAWSTGQGARVAIPDTQYF; DNA: TGTGCCTGGAGTACAGGACAGGGGGCAAGAGTAGCGATCCCAGATACGCAGTATTTT; size: NA; V: TRBV30; D: TRBD1; J: TRBJ2-3
CDR3: CARRTYEQYF; DNA: TGTGCCAGACGGACCTACGAGCAGTACTTC; size: NA; V: TRBV6-9; D: NA; J: TRBJ2-7
CDR3: CASGPGQGNEQFF; DNA: TGTGCCAGCGGGCCGGGCCAAGGGAATGAGCAGTTCTTC; size: NA; V: TRBV6-4; D: NA; J: TRBJ2-1
CDR3: CASSEGTGVGPQHF; DNA: TGTGCCAGCAGCGAAGGGACAGGGGTTGGGCCCCAGCATTTT; size: few; V: TRBV7-9; D: TRBD1; J: TRBJ1-5
CDR3: CAWERGNTDTQYF; DNA: TGTGCCTGGGAGCGGGGGAACACAGATACGCAGTATTTT; size: few; V: TRBV30; D: TRBD2; J: TRBJ2-3
CDR3: CASSESGAEAFF; DNA: TGTGCCAGCAGTGAATCGGGGGCTGAAGCTTTCTTT; size: NA; V: TRBV2; D: NA; J: TRBJ1-1
CDR3: CASSLFRNEQYF; DNA: TGTGCCAGCAGCTTATTTAGGAACGAGCAGTACTTC; size: few; V: TRBV7-2; D: NA; J: TRBJ2-7
CDR3: CASSMTRGGMETQYF; DNA: TGTGCCAGTAGTATGACCAGGGGAGGGATGGAGACCCAGTACTTC; size: NA; V: TRBV19; D: NA; J: TRBJ2-5
CDR3: CASSRDSRSGETQYF; DNA: TGCGCCAGCAGCCGGGACTCCCGATCTGGGGAGACCCAGTACTTC; size: NA; V: TRBV5-1; D: NA; J: TRBJ2-5
CDR3: CASSDPTGSYEQYF; DNA: TGCGCCAGCAGCGACCCGACAGGCTCCTACGAGCAGTACTTC; size: NA; V: TRBV5-1; D: NA; J: TRBJ2-7
CDR3: CSGFRDRLYTF; DNA: TGCAGCGGCTTCCGGGACAGGTTATACACCTTC; size: NA; V: TRBV29-1; D: TRBD1; J: TRBJ1-2
CDR3: CASSPGVQGSQPQHF; DNA: TGTGCCAGCTCCCCAGGCGTTCAGGGGAGTCAGCCCCAGCATTTT; size: NA; V: TRBV18; D: NA; J: TRBJ1-5
CDR3: CAISDLLAVDTDTQYF; DNA: TGTGCCATCAGTGACCTACTAGCGGTAGACACAGATACGCAGTATTTT; size: few; V: TRBV10-3; D: TRBD2; J: TRBJ2-3
CDR3: CASSLVAGAGNEQFF; DNA: TGCGCCAGCAGCTTGGTAGCAGGGGCAGGTAATGAGCAGTTCTTC; size: few; V: TRBV5-1; D: NA; J: TRBJ2-1
CDR3: CASSLGTSGYNEQFF; DNA: TGCGCCAGCAGCTTGGGGACTAGCGGTTACAATGAGCAGTTCTTC; size: NA; V: TRBV5-1; D: TRBD2; J: TRBJ2-1
CDR3: CASSEQGEQAEAFF; DNA: TGTGCCAGCAGTGAACAGGGGGAACAGGCTGAAGCTTTCTTT; size: few; V: TRBV2; D: TRBD1; J: TRBJ1-1
CDR3: CASRLDDWTGGDEQFF; DNA: TGTGCCAGCAGACTGGATGACTGGACTGGGGGGGATGAGCAGTTCTTC; size: few; V: TRBV11-3; D: TRBD2; J: TRBJ2-1
CDR3: CASSQDAAGYGYTF; DNA: TGCGCCAGCAGCCAAGATGCGGCAGGTTATGGCTACACCTTC; size: few; V: TRBV4-1; D: NA; J: TRBJ1-2
CDR3: CASSQENEQFF; DNA: TGTGCCAGCAGCCAGGAGAATGAGCAGTTCTTC; size: NA; V: TRBV7-9; D: NA; J: TRBJ2-1
CDR3: CAISGAGGSSYEQYF; DNA: TGTGCCATCAGTGGAGCGGGGGGGAGCTCCTACGAGCAGTACTTC; size: few; V: TRBV10-3; D: TRBD2; J: TRBJ2-7
CDR3: CASRAGTHLGNEQFF; DNA: TGTGCCAGCAGGGCGGGGACACACCTAGGGAATGAGCAGTTCTTC; size: NA; V: TRBV25-1; D: NA; J: TRBJ2-1
CDR3: CAWRASGPYEQYF; DNA: TGTGCCTGGAGGGCTAGCGGGCCCTACGAGCAGTACTTC; size: few; V: TRBV30; D: TRBD2; J: TRBJ2-7
CDR3: CAWYPGFPGDTEAFF; DNA: TGTGCCTGGTACCCCGGGTTTCCTGGAGACACTGAAGCTTTCTTT; size: NA; V: TRBV30; D: NA; J: TRBJ1-1
CDR3: CASSPPLGVAGASTDTQYF; DNA: TGTGCCAGCTCACCCCCGCTTGGTGTAGCGGGGGCCAGCACAGATACGCAGTATTTT; size: NA; V: TRBV18; D: TRBD2; J: TRBJ2-3
CDR3: CASSIYPKGSGANVLTF; DNA: TGCGCCAGCAGCATATACCCGAAGGGCTCTGGGGCCAACGTCCTGACTTTC; size: NA; V: TRBV5-1; D: NA; J: TRBJ2-6
CDR3: CAWSVSRGRLITEAFF; DNA: TGTGCCTGGAGTGTATCCAGGGGGCGATTGATCACTGAAGCTTTCTTT; size: few; V: TRBV30; D: TRBD1; J: TRBJ1-1
CDR3: CATSRAGGGYNEQFF; DNA: TGTGCCACCAGCAGAGCGGGGGGGGGCTACAATGAGCAGTTCTTC; size: few; V: TRBV15; D: TRBD2; J: TRBJ2-1
CDR3: CASSEAFGTFGNTGELFF; DNA: TGTGCCAGCAGTGAAGCTTTCGGGACTTTTGGGAACACCGGGGAGCTGTTTTTT; size: few; V: TRBV2; D: NA; J: TRBJ2-2
CDR3: CASSLDRVGGYTF; DNA: TGTGCCAGCAGCTTGGACCGGGTCGGTGGCTACACCTTC; size: few; V: TRBV5-6; D: NA; J: TRBJ1-2
CDR3: CASSQDPLLNRGGYTF; DNA: TGCGCCAGCAGCCAAGATCCCCTTCTGAACAGGGGTGGCTACACCTTC; size: NA; V: TRBV4-1; D: TRBD1; J: TRBJ1-2
CDR3: CASSATGRGSGYTF; DNA: TGTGCCAGCAGTGCGACCGGCCGGGGGTCTGGCTACACCTTC; size: NA; V: TRBV27; D: NA; J: TRBJ1-2
CDR3: CASSPSGTGAGYTF; DNA: TGCGCCAGCAGCCCCTCCGGGACAGGGGCTGGCTACACCTTC; size: NA; V: TRBV5-1; D: TRBD1; J: TRBJ1-2
CDR3: CASSLSSSDYGYTF; DNA: TGTGCCAGCAGCTTAAGTAGTTCGGACTATGGCTACACCTTC; size: once; V: TRBV7-3; D: NA; J: TRBJ1-2
CDR3: CASSLGGGQETQYF; DNA: TGTGCCAGCAGCTTAGGCGGGGGTCAAGAGACCCAGTACTTC; size: few; V: TRBV5-6; D: TRBD2; J: TRBJ2-5
CDR3: CSATGLAGLPDTQYF; DNA: TGCAGCGCAACAGGACTAGCGGGACTGCCAGATACGCAGTATTTT; size: few; V: TRBV29-1; D: TRBD2; J: TRBJ2-3
CDR3: CASSPRTAHNSPLHF; DNA: TGTGCCAGCAGTCCCAGGACAGCTCATAATTCACCCCTCCACTTT; size: few; V: TRBV28; D: NA; J: TRBJ1-6
CDR3: CASSLSDEKLFF; DNA: TGCGCCAGCAGCTTGTCTGATGAAAAACTGTTTTTT; size: few; V: TRBV5-1; D: NA; J: TRBJ1-4
CDR3: CAISGLPGDWTQYF; DNA: TGTGCCATCAGTGGACTGCCAGGGGACTGGACGCAGTATTTT; size: NA; V: TRBV10-3; D: NA; J: TRBJ2-3
CDR3: CAWSLGEGYTF; DNA: TGTGCCTGGAGTCTGGGGGAAGGCTACACCTTC; size: NA; V: TRBV30; D: NA; J: TRBJ1-2
CDR3: CAWSAYGTGLSEKLFF; DNA: TGTGCCTGGAGTGCGTATGGGACAGGGCTGAGCGAAAAACTGTTTTTT; size: NA; V: TRBV30; D: TRBD1; J: TRBJ1-4
CDR3: CSARGNTEAFF; DNA: TGCAGTGCTAGAGGGAACACTGAAGCTTTCTTT; size: many; V: TRBV20-1; D: NA; J: TRBJ1-1